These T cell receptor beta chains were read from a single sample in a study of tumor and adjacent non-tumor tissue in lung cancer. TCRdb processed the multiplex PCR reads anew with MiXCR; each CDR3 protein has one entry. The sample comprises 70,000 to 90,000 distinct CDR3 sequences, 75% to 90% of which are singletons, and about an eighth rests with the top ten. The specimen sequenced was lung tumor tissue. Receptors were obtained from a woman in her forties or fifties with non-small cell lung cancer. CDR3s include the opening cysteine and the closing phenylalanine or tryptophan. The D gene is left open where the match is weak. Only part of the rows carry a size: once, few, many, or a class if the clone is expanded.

CSARDPIEGQGEKLFF	TGCAGTGCTAGAGACCCCATTGAGGGGCAGGGTGAAAAACTGTTTTTT	TRBV20-1	TRBJ1-4	medium-sized	-
CASSLEGPGNQPQHF	TGTGCCAGCAGCTTAGAGGGCCCAGGCAATCAGCCCCAGCATTTT	TRBV11-2	TRBJ1-5	-	-
CASTCSPWNEQYF	TGTGCCAGCACTTGCTCGCCTTGGAACGAGCAGTACTTC	TRBV6-6	TRBJ2-7	once	-
CASSYARLANDNELFF	TGTGCCAGCAGTTACGCCCGACTAGCGAATGACAATGAGCTGTTCTTC	TRBV6-5	TRBJ2-1	-	TRBD2
CASSLRRDRGPYGYTF	TGTGCCAGCAGTTTAAGGCGGGACAGGGGGCCCTATGGCTACACATTC	TRBV28	TRBJ1-2	-	TRBD1
CANSARDPIQYEQYF	TGTGCCAACAGTGCCCGGGACCCCATCCAGTACGAGCAGTACTTC	TRBV6-1	TRBJ2-7	-	-
CASSQLSRSEQFF	TGTGCCAGCAGTCAGTTATCACGCAGTGAGCAGTTCTTC	TRBV6-5	TRBJ2-1	few	-
CASAPEPGYDQYF	TGTGCCAGCGCACCTGAACCGGGCTACGATCAGTACTTC	TRBV4-2	TRBJ2-7	-	-
CASNPWTSGNVDTQYF	TGTGCCAGCAACCCTTGGACTAGCGGGAATGTAGATACCCAGTATTTT	TRBV4-2	TRBJ2-3	-	TRBD2
CVSSQGGGPEGYTF	TGTGTCAGCAGCCAAGGTGGGGGACCAGAGGGCTACACCTTC	TRBV14	TRBJ1-2	-	-
CASNKSTPSTDTQYF	TGTGCCAGCAATAAGTCTACTCCTAGCACAGATACGCAGTATTTT	TRBV6-1	TRBJ2-3	-	-
CTSSQELLYRNTEAFF	TGTACCAGCAGCCAAGAATTACTATACCGGAACACTGAAGCTTTCTTT	TRBV14	TRBJ1-1	-	-
CASSQGLSSIDTQHF	TGCGCCAGCAGCCAAGGACTCTCTAGCATAGATACGCAGCATTTT	TRBV4-1	TRBJ1-5	-	-